A single sample is the source of the 18 T cell receptor beta chains below, sequenced in a study of control samples from healthy donors and cancer patients. TCRdb keeps only in-frame clones here, not all; method: immunoSEQ multiplex PCR. In the table there are 110,000 to 150,000 clones, more than 90% of which are singletons. The sequenced material came from blood. Source of these receptors: a man aged 25 to 40 in good health.

The rearrangement uses TRBV6-5 and TRBJ1-2; no firm D call. CDR1 MNHEY and CDR2 SVGAGI come from the germline V gene. V was trimmed by 7 bases and J by 3 bases, leaving 12 bases between them. This CDR3 is 13 amino acids long. In nucleotides, the CDR3 is TGTGCCAGCAATCGACAAGTCTACTATGGCTACACCTTC. Protein sequence: CASNRQVYYGYTF.

In its sample, this clone was seen a few times. The rearrangement links TRBV2 to TRBJ2-7, with 8 bases fitting TRBD1. Per germline, CDR1 SNHLY and CDR2 FYNNEI. With 6 bases clipped from V and 5 bases from J, the junction kept 6 bases outside the gene matches. This CDR3 has 13 residues. The CDR3 region is CASRGQGSDEQYF. CDR3 DNA: TGTGCCAGCAGAGGACAGGGATCGGACGAGCAGTACTTC.

This chain joins TRBV10-3 and TRBJ2-7; 10 bases are a match to TRBD2. The germline V gene has CDR1 ENHRY and CDR2 SYGVKD. This CDR3 is 14 amino acids long. The ends lost 3 bases at V and 3 bases at J; junction bases unmatched: 2. For the CDR3, the DNA is TGTGCCATCAGTGACAGGACTAGCGGCTACGAGCAGTACTTC. The encoded protein is CAISDRTSGYEQYF.

The chain carries TRBV6-6 and TRBJ1-1; tentatively, D is TRBD1 (5 bases). The CDR3 runs to 16 residues. CDR1 and CDR2 from the germline V gene are MNHNY and SVGAGI (reference sequence). Trimming removed 2 bases from V and 3 bases from J, with 16 bases in between. CDR3 sequence: CASSYTFGLGDTEAFF. As DNA, the CDR3 is TGTGCCAGCAGTTACACGTTCGGCCTGGGGGACACTGAAGCTTTCTTT.

The chain recombines TRBV28 with TRBJ1-5; weak D call: TRBD1 (6 bases). The CDR3 runs 14 residues. Trimming shortened V by 4 bases and J by 2 bases, and 9 bases separated the two germline ends. Looked up from germline, CDR1 is MDHEN and CDR2 is SYDVKM. The CDR3 protein is CASSSAGGNQPQHF. The CDR3 DNA follows: TGTGCCAGCAGTTCCGCAGGGGGCAATCAGCCCCAGCATTTT.

The chain couples TRBV15 to TRBJ1-1, with D maybe TRBD1 (6 bases). The germline V gene has CDR1 LNHNV and CDR2 YYDKDF (reference sequence). Trimming stripped 1 base from V and 4 bases from J, with 19 bases between. The CDR3 is 17 residues long. Here the CDR3 reads CATSRVSRGAGITEAFF. CDR3 DNA sequence: TGTGCCACCAGCAGAGTTTCCCGGGGGGCAGGGATCACTGAAGCTTTCTTT.

V and J are TRBV11-2 and TRBJ2-2; D is perhaps TRBD2 (6 bases). The CDR3 spans 14 residues. CDR1 is SGHAT, CDR2 FQNNGV, per germline. V lost 1 base, J lost 6 bases, and 9 bases lay in between. CDR3 nucleotides: TGTGCCAGCAGCTTAGGGTGGAGGGCCGGGGAGCTGTTTTTT. Protein: CASSLGWRAGELFF.

In its sample, this clone was seen a few times. The CDR3 is CASSYSKSTPEAFF. The CDR3, as DNA: TGTGCCAGCAGTTACTCGAAGTCGACTCCTGAAGCTTTCTTT. The chain uses TRBV6-5 and TRBJ1-1; D is ambiguous. Trimming took 0 bases from V and 6 from J, leaving 11 bases between them. The germline CDR1 and CDR2 sequences are MNHEY and SVGAGI. CDR3 length: 14 amino acids.

This chain uses TRBV6-4 with TRBJ2-1; D remains unclear. The CDR3 consists of 13 residues. Germline V CDR1 and CDR2: MRHNA, SNTAGT. The V gene lost 0 bases and the J gene lost 6 bases, with 6 bases spanning the gap. The CDR3 nucleotides are TGTGCCAGCAGTGACTCTGGGGTCAATGAGCAGTTCTTC. Translated, it gives CASSDSGVNEQFF.

The rearrangement joins TRBV6-5 to TRBJ2-1; D unresolved. V lost 0 bases, J lost 2 bases, and 8 bases lay in between. There are 15 residues in the CDR3. CDR1 is MNHEY, CDR2 SVGAGI, per germline. The DNA of the CDR3 is TGTGCCAGCAGTTACTCGTCCAGAGCCTACAATGAGCAGTTCTTC. Translation: CASSYSSRAYNEQFF.

The rearrangement joins TRBV9 to TRBJ2-2; tentatively, D is TRBD1 (5 bases). The CDR3 extends over 16 amino acids. Germline V lookup: CDR1 SGDLS, CDR2 YYNGEE. Trimming removed 3 bases at V and 0 bases at J, with 12 bases between. CDR3 nucleotide sequence: TGTGCCAGCAGCGACGACAGAGTTACGAACACCGGGGAGCTGTTTTTT. Translation gives CASSDDRVTNTGELFF.

The chain carries TRBV30 and TRBJ2-3, with D unclear. Germline CDR1 is GTSNPN and CDR2 is SVGIG (reference sequence). The CDR3 runs 12 residues. The CDR3 is CAFSPNTDTQYF. For the CDR3, the DNA is TGTGCTTTCTCCCCAAACACAGATACGCAGTATTTT. Filled out from reference TRBV30 and TRBJ2-3, the complete variable domain reads SQTIHQWPATLVQPVGSPLSLECTVEGTSNPNLYWYRQAAGRGLQLLFYSVGIGQISSEVPQNLSASRPQDRQFILSSKKLLLSDSGFYLCAFSPNTDTQYFGPGTRLTVL.

The J gene is TRBJ1-6, the V gene TRBV9; no definite D call. The CDR3 has 14 amino acids. Trimming took 3 bases from V and 7 from J, leaving 11 bases between them. Per germline, CDR1 SGDLS and CDR2 YYNGEE. The CDR3 is CASSAYQPNSPLHF. CDR3 DNA sequence: TGTGCCAGCAGCGCCTATCAACCGAATTCACCCCTCCACTTT.

V gene TRBV28 combines with J gene TRBJ2-2; D may match TRBD1 or TRBD2 (5 bases each). With 3 bases removed from V and 1 base from J, the gap between germline ends came to 12 bases. The CDR3 spans 16 residues. Germline V gene lookup returns CDR1 MDHEN and CDR2 SYDVKM. CDR3 bases: TGTGCCAGCAGTTTCTCCGGGACCGAGAACACCGGGGAGCTGTTTTTT. Its translation is CASSFSGTENTGELFF.

V gene TRBV7-2 combines with J gene TRBJ1-1, with a weak D call TRBD1 (5 bases). Germline V gene lookup returns CDR1 SGHTA and CDR2 FQGNSA. The germline V and J ends were trimmed by 2 bases and 4 bases, with 11 bases remaining between them. The CDR3 is 14 amino acids. The CDR3 DNA sequence: TGTGCCAGCAGCTTAACCGGGACGGGCACTGAAGCTTTCTTT. Translation: CASSLTGTGTEAFF.

The chain couples TRBV20-1 to TRBJ2-7, with D perhaps given as TRBD1 or TRBD2 (7 bases each). V dropped 3 bases and J dropped 2 bases, with 14 bases sitting between them. The CDR3 length is 14 residues. The V gene's germline CDR1 is DFQATT and CDR2 SNEGSKA (reference sequence). The CDR3 bases are TGCAGTGCTAGTGGTGCAGGGGGGGCCTACGAGCAGTACTTC. It specifies CSASGAGGAYEQYF.

On this clone: Other DNA sequences of this sample code for an identical CDR3. The CDR3 sequence is CSVDSGQGHPDTQYF. The CDR3, as DNA: TGCAGCGTTGATAGCGGACAGGGGCACCCAGATACGCAGTATTTT. This chain connects TRBV29-1 to TRBJ2-3; 9 bases map to TRBD1. Looked up from germline, CDR1 is SQVTM and CDR2 is ANQGSEA. Trimming at V came to 3 bases and at J to 4 bases, leaving 8 bases not matched to a gene. The CDR3 consists of 15 residues.

Concerning this clone: Distinct nucleotide sequences in the sample also encode this CDR3. V usage is TRBV12-3 or TRBV12-4 and J usage is TRBJ1-2; the D is unclear. Trimming left V 1 base short and J 5 bases short, with 5 bases between. The CDR3 is 12 amino acids. CDR3 DNA: TGTGCCAGCAGTTTAGGCGCGTATGGCTACACCTTC. This encodes CASSLGAYGYTF.